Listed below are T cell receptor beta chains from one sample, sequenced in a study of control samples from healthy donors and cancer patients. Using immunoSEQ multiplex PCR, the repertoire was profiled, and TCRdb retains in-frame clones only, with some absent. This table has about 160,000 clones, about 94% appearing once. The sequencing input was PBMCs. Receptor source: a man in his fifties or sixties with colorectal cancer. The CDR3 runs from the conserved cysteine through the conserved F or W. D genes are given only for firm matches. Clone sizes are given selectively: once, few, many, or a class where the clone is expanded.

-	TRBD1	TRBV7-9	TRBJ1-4	TGTGCCAGCAGCTTAGGATTTGCCCGGACAGGAGACAATGAAAAACTGTTTTTT	CASSLGFARTGDNEKLFF
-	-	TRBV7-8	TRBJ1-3	TGTGCCAGCAGCCGCGGGTTAGGAAACACCATATATTTT	CASSRGLGNTIYF
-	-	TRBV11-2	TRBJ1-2	TGTGCCAGCAGCCCCCTAAGAGGGACTAACTATGGCTACACCTTC	CASSPLRGTNYGYTF
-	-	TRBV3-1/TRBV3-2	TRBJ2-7	TGTGCCAGCAGCCAAGACGGCCCCTACGAGCAGTACTTC	CASSQDGPYEQYF
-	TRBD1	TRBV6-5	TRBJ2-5	TGTGCCAGCAGCCTGACAGGGCCAGGGGAGACCCAGTACTTC	CASSLTGPGETQYF
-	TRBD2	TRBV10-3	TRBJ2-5	TGTGCCATCAGTGAAGGAGTAGCGGGGGGGCAAGAGACCCAGTACTTC	CAISEGVAGGQETQYF
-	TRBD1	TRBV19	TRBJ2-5	TGTGCCAGTAGCCATTATCTGACAGGGCAAGAGACCCAGTACTTC	CASSHYLTGQETQYF
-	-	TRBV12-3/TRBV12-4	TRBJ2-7	TGTGCCAGCAGCCGTGCCTACGAGCAGTACTTC	CASSRAYEQYF
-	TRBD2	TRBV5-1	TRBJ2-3	TGCGCCAGCAGCTTGGTAGCGGGGGGCACAGATACGCAGTATTTT	CASSLVAGGTDTQYF
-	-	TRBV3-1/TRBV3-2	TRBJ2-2	TGTGCCAGCAGCCCTACAGGGAACACCGGGGAGCTGTTTTTT	CASSPTGNTGELFF
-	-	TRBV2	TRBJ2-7	TGTGCCAGCAAAAGGGCGGGAGAGCAGTACTTC	CASKRAGEQYF
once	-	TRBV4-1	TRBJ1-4	TGCGCCAGCAGCCAAGTTTGGGGTGAAAAACTGTTTTTT	CASSQVWGEKLFF
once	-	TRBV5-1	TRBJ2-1	TGCGCCAGCAGCTTGGAAAACTACAATGAGCAGTTCTTC	CASSLENYNEQFF
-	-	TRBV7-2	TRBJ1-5	TGTGCCAGCAGCCTTACGGACGGTAGCAATCAGCCCCAGCATTTT	CASSLTDGSNQPQHF
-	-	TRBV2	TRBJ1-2	TGTGCCAGCAGTGATACCGGAGACTATGGCTACACCTTC	CASSDTGDYGYTF
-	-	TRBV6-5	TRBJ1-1	TGTGCCAGCAGTTACGCGACAGACCCAAACACTGAAGCTTTCTTT	CASSYATDPNTEAFF
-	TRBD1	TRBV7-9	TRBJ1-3	TGTGCCAGCAGCCTCTCCGGGACAGGGGCATACTCTGGAAACACCATATATTTT	CASSLSGTGAYSGNTIYF
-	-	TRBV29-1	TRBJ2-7	TGCAGCGTTGGAGACAGTCCCTACGAGCAGTACTTC	CSVGDSPYEQYF
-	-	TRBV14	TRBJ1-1	TGTGCCAGCAGCCATAACACAGGGTTGGACACTGAAGCTTTCTTT	CASSHNTGLDTEAFF
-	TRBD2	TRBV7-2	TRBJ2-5	TGTGCCAGCAGCCCCCTTGGAGCGGGGGGCCAAGAGACCCAGTACTTC	CASSPLGAGGQETQYF
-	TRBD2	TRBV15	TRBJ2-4	TGTGCCACCAGCAAGAGGCTAGCGGGGGATCTAGCCAAAAACATTCAGTACTTC	CATSKRLAGDLAKNIQYF
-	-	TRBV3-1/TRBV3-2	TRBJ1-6	TGTGCCAGCAGCCAACTGGCAATTTCACCCCTCCACTTT	CASSQLAISPLHF
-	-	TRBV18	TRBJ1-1	TGTGCCAGCTCACCGGGCAAAGGGACTGAAGCTTTCTTT	CASSPGKGTEAFF
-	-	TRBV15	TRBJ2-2	TGTGCCACCAGAACAGGTTACGCCGGGGAGCTGTTTTTT	CATRTGYAGELFF
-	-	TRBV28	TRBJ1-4	TGTGCCAGCAGTTTGGGTGGGGGCCTAAATGAAAAACTGTTTTTT	CASSLGGGLNEKLFF
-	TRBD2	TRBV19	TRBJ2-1	TGTGCCAGTAACCGCCCTAGCGGGGGGGCGTATGAGCAGTTCTTC	CASNRPSGGAYEQFF
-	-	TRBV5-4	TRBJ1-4	TGTGCCAGCAGCTCCGACTTTAATGAAAAACTGTTTTTT	CASSSDFNEKLFF
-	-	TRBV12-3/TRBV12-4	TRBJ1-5	TGTGCCAGCACCTTGGGCAATCAGCCCCAGCATTTT	CASTLGNQPQHF
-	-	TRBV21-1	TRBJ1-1	TGTGCCAGCAGCAAAGAGCGGACTGAAGCTTTCTTT	CASSKERTEAFF
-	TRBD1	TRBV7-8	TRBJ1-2	TGTGCCAGCAGCTTAAGGGGGCTCAGGACAACCTCTTACGGTGGCTACACCTTC	CASSLRGLRTTSYGGYTF
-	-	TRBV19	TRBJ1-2	TGTGCCAGTAATCCCCTCCGGGACACGATCTATGGCTACACCTTC	CASNPLRDTIYGYTF
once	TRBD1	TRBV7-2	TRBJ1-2	TGTGCCAGCAGCTTAGGACAGGGGAACTATGGCTACACCTTC	CASSLGQGNYGYTF
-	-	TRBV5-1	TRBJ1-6	TGCGCCAGCAGCTTACCAGGGGAACCCCCCCTCCACTTT	CASSLPGEPPLHF